The 5 T cell receptor beta chains given below trace back to one sample, sequenced in a study of blood T cell repertoires in COVID-19. Sequenced by immunoSEQ multiplex PCR; TCRdb stores in-frame clones only, minus some. This table has some 530,000 clones, 88% appearing once. The sample comprised PBMCs or T cells enriched from blood (not recorded which). The source of these receptors is a woman aged 60-75 years who had recovered from COVID-19.

The V and J genes are TRBV5-4 and TRBJ2-7; D perhaps matches TRBD2 (7 bases). The germline gives CDR1 SGHNT, CDR2 YYREEE (reference sequence). The CDR3 extends over 14 amino acids. V was clipped by 6 bases and J by 5 bases, with 18 bases between them. Here the CDR3 reads CASTWGVGGDEQYV. The DNA of the CDR3 is TGTGCCAGCACCTGGGGAGTAGGGGGGGACGAGCAGTACGTC.

This clone was found once. The chain carries TRBV5-1 and TRBJ2-2; D is unclear. The CDR3 consists of 14 residues. Germline CDR1 reads SGHRS; CDR2 reads YFSETQ. V lost 4 bases to trimming and J lost 0 bases, with 7 bases between them. In DNA form, the CDR3 reads TGCGCCAGCAGCGACACAGCGAACACCGGGGAGCTGTTTTTT. Translated: CASSDTANTGELFF.

The chain uses TRBV19 and TRBJ2-2, with D perhaps matching TRBD1 (5 bases). Trimming left V 11 bases short and J 0 bases short, with 13 bases between. The CDR3 is 14 residues long. The germline CDR1 and CDR2 sequences are LNHDA and SQIVND (reference sequence). CDR3 protein: CASRTPSNTGELFF. CDR3 DNA: TGTGCCTCGAGGACACCCTCGAACACCGGGGAGCTGTTTTTT.

This clone appeared once. The V gene is TRBV7-9, the J gene TRBJ1-1; D is possibly TRBD1 (5 bases). Germline loops: CDR1 SEHNR, CDR2 FQNEAQ (reference sequence). Trimming removed 10 bases at V and 1 base at J, with 10 bases between. The CDR3 runs to 12 residues. The CDR3, as DNA: TGTGCCATCCGAAGGGGGAACACTGAAGCTTTCTTT. This encodes CAIRRGNTEAFF.

In nucleotides, the CDR3 is TGTGCCAGTAGTATAGGAGTGGGAGGGAAAGAGACCCAGTACTTC. Translating it yields CASSIGVGGKETQYF. The rearrangement uses TRBV19 and TRBJ2-5; TRBD2 agrees at 7 bases. This CDR3 comprises 15 residues. Looked up from germline, CDR1 is LNHDA and CDR2 is SQIVND (reference sequence). J lost 3 bases, V lost 1 base, and 5 bases had no gene match.